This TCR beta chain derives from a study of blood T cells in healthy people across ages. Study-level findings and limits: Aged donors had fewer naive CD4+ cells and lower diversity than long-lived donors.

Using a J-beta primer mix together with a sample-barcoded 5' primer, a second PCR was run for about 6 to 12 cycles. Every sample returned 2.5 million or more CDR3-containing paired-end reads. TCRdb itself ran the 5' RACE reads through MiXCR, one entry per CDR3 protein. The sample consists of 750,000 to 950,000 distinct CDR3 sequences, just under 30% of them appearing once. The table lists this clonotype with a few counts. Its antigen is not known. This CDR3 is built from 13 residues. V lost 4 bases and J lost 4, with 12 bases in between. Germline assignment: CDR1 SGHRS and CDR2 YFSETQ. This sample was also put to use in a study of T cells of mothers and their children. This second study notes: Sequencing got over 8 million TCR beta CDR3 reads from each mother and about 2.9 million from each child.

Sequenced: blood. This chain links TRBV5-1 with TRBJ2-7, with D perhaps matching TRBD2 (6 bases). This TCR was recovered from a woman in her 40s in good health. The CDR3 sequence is CASSQMRGYEQYF. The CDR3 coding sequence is TGCGCCAGCAGCCAAATGCGGGGATACGAGCAGTACTTC.